This is a list of T cell receptor beta chains from one sample in a study of T cells in Graves' hyperthyroidism and ophthalmopathy. TCRdb recomputed calls from the multiplex PCR reads with MiXCR, one row per CDR3 protein. The sample comprises about 350,000 distinct CDR3 sequences, approximately 15% of which are singletons, and roughly 35% rests with the top ten. Material: blood. These receptors originate from a woman aged 40 to 50 with Graves' ophthalmopathy. The CDR3 runs from the conserved cysteine through the conserved F or W. The D gene is left open where the match is weak. The size field is filled for only some rows; it gives once, few, many or a size class.

D gene: .
V gene: TRBV2
clone size: few
J gene: TRBJ2-7
CDR3 DNA: TGTGCCAGCGTCAGGGACTCCTACGAGCAGTACTTC
CDR3 protein: CASVRDSYEQYF

D gene: .
V gene: TRBV28
clone size: many
J gene: TRBJ1-5
CDR3 DNA: TGTGCCAGCCGGCTCGGGACGGCCGGCCAACAGCCCCAGCATTTT
CDR3 protein: CASRLGTAGQQPQHF

D gene: TRBD2
V gene: TRBV19
clone size: many
J gene: TRBJ2-5
CDR3 DNA: TGTGCCAGTAGTCCTAGCGGGGTTTTCGGGGAGACCCAGTACTTC
CDR3 protein: CASSPSGVFGETQYF

D gene: .
V gene: TRBV11-3
clone size: few
J gene: TRBJ1-1
CDR3 DNA: TGTGCCAGCAGCTTAGCGGGGACTGAAGCTCTCTTT
CDR3 protein: CASSLAGTEALF

D gene: TRBD1
V gene: TRBV20-1
clone size: many
J gene: TRBJ2-1
CDR3 DNA: TGCAGTGCTAGAGGGGACAGAACCTACAATGAGCAGTTCTTC
CDR3 protein: CSARGDRTYNEQFF

D gene: .
V gene: TRBV4-1
clone size: few
J gene: TRBJ1-4
CDR3 DNA: TGCGCCAGCAGCCAAGGGCTCAGGGCCCTTAATGAAAAACTGTTTTTT
CDR3 protein: CASSQGLRALNEKLFF

D gene: .
V gene: TRBV27
clone size: .
J gene: TRBJ2-1
CDR3 DNA: TGTGCCAGCAGTTGGACACACCTTAATGAGCAGTTCTTC
CDR3 protein: CASSWTHLNEQFF

D gene: .
V gene: TRBV5-1
clone size: .
J gene: TRBJ2-3
CDR3 DNA: TGCGCCAGCAGCCTAAGACAGGTGGCAGATACGCAGTATTTT
CDR3 protein: CASSLRQVADTQYF

D gene: TRBD2
V gene: TRBV7-7
clone size: few
J gene: TRBJ2-5
CDR3 DNA: TGTGCTAGCAGCCCCGTTGCGGGAGTGGGCAGAGAGACCCAGTACTTC
CDR3 protein: CASSPVAGVGRETQYF

D gene: .
V gene: TRBV20-1
clone size: few
J gene: TRBJ1-6
CDR3 DNA: TGCAGTGCTAAAGGTGATTCGTATTCACCCCTCCGCTTT
CDR3 protein: CSAKGDSYSPLRF

D gene: TRBD2
V gene: TRBV20-1
clone size: many
J gene: TRBJ2-3
CDR3 DNA: TGCAGTGCTAGAGACGGGACTAGGGTACGGATGGGTACGCAGTATTTT
CDR3 protein: CSARDGTRVRMGTQYF

D gene: TRBD2
V gene: TRBV20-1
clone size: many
J gene: TRBJ2-5
CDR3 DNA: TGCAGCGGCTGGGGAGCGGGAGGAAGAGAGACCCAGTACTTC
CDR3 protein: CSGWGAGGRETQYF

D gene: TRBD2
V gene: TRBV11-2
clone size: many
J gene: TRBJ2-3
CDR3 DNA: TGTGCCAGCAGCTACGCGGGGGGTACTAGCACAGATACGCAGTATTTT
CDR3 protein: CASSYAGGTSTDTQYF

D gene: TRBD2
V gene: TRBV27
clone size: many
J gene: TRBJ2-4
CDR3 DNA: TGTGCCAGCAGTCCTAAGGGGATACTGGCGGGGGGGTCCAAAAACATTCAGTACTTC
CDR3 protein: CASSPKGILAGGSKNIQYF

D gene: .
V gene: TRBV5-1
clone size: few
J gene: TRBJ2-6
CDR3 DNA: TGCGCCAGCAGCACCGCAGCTGGGGCCAACGTCCTGACTTTC
CDR3 protein: CASSTAAGANVLTF

D gene: TRBD2
V gene: TRBV28
clone size: many
J gene: TRBJ2-5
CDR3 DNA: TGTGCCACCCTCCCGGCGGGGGGTGACCAAGAGACCCAGTACTTC
CDR3 protein: CATLPAGGDQETQYF

D gene: TRBD1
V gene: TRBV5-1
clone size: many
J gene: TRBJ2-7
CDR3 DNA: TGCGCCAGCAGCCCGAGGACAGGTTCCGACTACGAGCAGTACTTC
CDR3 protein: CASSPRTGSDYEQYF

D gene: .
V gene: TRBV28
clone size: .
J gene: TRBJ1-5
CDR3 DNA: TGTGCCAGCAGTACCTCGCAGGGATTTGGCAATCAGCCCCAGCATTTT
CDR3 protein: CASSTSQGFGNQPQHF

D gene: .
V gene: TRBV29-1
clone size: .
J gene: TRBJ2-7
CDR3 DNA: TGCAGCGCCCGGGACGGAACCTACGAGCAGTACTTC
CDR3 protein: CSARDGTYEQYF

D gene: .
V gene: TRBV14
clone size: many
J gene: TRBJ2-7
CDR3 DNA: TGTGCCAGCAGCCCACCGCTTCGGGTCTACGAGCAGTACTTC
CDR3 protein: CASSPPLRVYEQYF

D gene: .
V gene: TRBV6-1
clone size: many
J gene: TRBJ2-3
CDR3 DNA: TGTGCCAGCAGTGAAACGGGGGCAGATACGCAGTATTTT
CDR3 protein: CASSETGADTQYF

D gene: .
V gene: TRBV27
clone size: few
J gene: TRBJ1-4
CDR3 DNA: TGTGCCAGCAGTCTCGGACGTGGTTCTGAACTGTTTTTT
CDR3 protein: CASSLGRGSELFF

D gene: .
V gene: TRBV29-1
clone size: many
J gene: TRBJ2-7
CDR3 DNA: TGCAGCGTTGAGGCTAGTGACAACTCCTACGAGCAGTACTTC
CDR3 protein: CSVEASDNSYEQYF

D gene: .
V gene: TRBV20-1
clone size: many
J gene: TRBJ1-4
CDR3 DNA: TGCAGTGCTAGCCCCGCCAGCATTAATGAAAAACTGTTTTTT
CDR3 protein: CSASPASINEKLFF

D gene: .
V gene: TRBV2
clone size: many
J gene: TRBJ2-7
CDR3 DNA: TGTGCCAGCAGTGAAAGGGGTCCCACCTACGAGCAGTACTTC
CDR3 protein: CASSERGPTYEQYF

D gene: .
V gene: TRBV12-3/TRBV12-4
clone size: many
J gene: TRBJ2-4
CDR3 DNA: TGTGCCAGCAGTTTCCTAGCGCTAGCCAAAAACATTCAGTACTTC
CDR3 protein: CASSFLALAKNIQYF

D gene: .
V gene: TRBV27
clone size: few
J gene: TRBJ2-7
CDR3 DNA: TGTGCCAGCAGTTACACAGCCACCTACGAGCAGTACTTC
CDR3 protein: CASSYTATYEQYF

D gene: .
V gene: TRBV6-1
clone size: .
J gene: TRBJ1-3
CDR3 DNA: TGTGCCAGCAGTCAGACACATGTTCTGCCCTCTGGAAACACCATATATTTT
CDR3 protein: CASSQTHVLPSGNTIYF

D gene: .
V gene: TRBV29-1
clone size: .
J gene: TRBJ1-1
CDR3 DNA: TGCAGCGTGAGGGGGAGGGCCCCTGAAGCTTTCTTT
CDR3 protein: CSVRGRAPEAFF

D gene: TRBD1
V gene: TRBV20-1
clone size: many
J gene: TRBJ1-1
CDR3 DNA: TGCAGTGCTAGGGGTGGGTCAGGGGGCACTGAAGCTTTCTTT
CDR3 protein: CSARGGSGGTEAFF

D gene: .
V gene: TRBV19
clone size: .
J gene: TRBJ1-2
CDR3 DNA: TGTGCCAGTAGTATCGTGGGGACCTATGGCTACACCTTC
CDR3 protein: CASSIVGTYGYTF

D gene: .
V gene: TRBV29-1
clone size: .
J gene: TRBJ2-7
CDR3 DNA: TGCAGCGTTGGGGATGACTCCTACGAGCAGTACTTC
CDR3 protein: CSVGDDSYEQYF

D gene: .
V gene: TRBV5-4
clone size: few
J gene: TRBJ2-3
CDR3 DNA: TGTGCCAGCAGCCCGCCGGGGGGCGCGGGTCAATATACGCAGTATTTT
CDR3 protein: CASSPPGGAGQYTQYF

D gene: .
V gene: TRBV12-3/TRBV12-4
clone size: many
J gene: TRBJ2-2
CDR3 DNA: TGTGCCACCGGACAGACGAACACCGGGGAGCTGTTTTTT
CDR3 protein: CATGQTNTGELFF

D gene: .
V gene: TRBV4-1
clone size: .
J gene: TRBJ2-7
CDR3 DNA: TGCGCCAGCAGCCAACAGGACAAAGTATCCTACGAGCAGTACTTC
CDR3 protein: CASSQQDKVSYEQYF

D gene: .
V gene: TRBV18
clone size: few
J gene: TRBJ2-7
CDR3 DNA: TGTGCCAGCTCACGCGGCTGGCCCTCCTACGAGCAGTACTTC
CDR3 protein: CASSRGWPSYEQYF

D gene: TRBD2
V gene: TRBV5-1
clone size: few
J gene: TRBJ2-1
CDR3 DNA: TGCGCCAGCAGCGAGAGACTAGCGGTAACCAATGAGCAGTTCTTC
CDR3 protein: CASSERLAVTNEQFF

D gene: .
V gene: TRBV20-1
clone size: once
J gene: TRBJ2-3
CDR3 DNA: TGCAGTGCTAGGGAGCGTGGGCAGGGAGATACGCAGTATTTT
CDR3 protein: CSARERGQGDTQYF

D gene: TRBD1
V gene: TRBV7-9
clone size: many
J gene: TRBJ1-2
CDR3 DNA: TGTGCCAGCAGTCAGGGGGCTCTGGACTATGGCTACACCTTC
CDR3 protein: CASSQGALDYGYTF

D gene: TRBD1
V gene: TRBV15
clone size: .
J gene: TRBJ2-1
CDR3 DNA: TGTGCCACCAGCACGCCCGGGACAGGGTTAGTGGGTTACAATGAGCAGTTCTTC
CDR3 protein: CATSTPGTGLVGYNEQFF

D gene: .
V gene: TRBV5-1
clone size: many
J gene: TRBJ1-1
CDR3 DNA: TGCGCCAGCAGCTTGGGTTGGGGAAACACTGAAGCTTTCTTT
CDR3 protein: CASSLGWGNTEAFF

D gene: .
V gene: TRBV19
clone size: .
J gene: TRBJ1-3
CDR3 DNA: TGTGCCAGCGGACAAACTGGAAACACCATATATTTT
CDR3 protein: CASGQTGNTIYF

D gene: TRBD1
V gene: TRBV11-2
clone size: many
J gene: TRBJ1-1
CDR3 DNA: TGTGCCAGCAGCCGTACTCCGGGACAGTTTGAAGCTTTCTTT
CDR3 protein: CASSRTPGQFEAFF

D gene: .
V gene: TRBV6-6
clone size: many
J gene: TRBJ1-1
CDR3 DNA: TGTGCCAGCAGTTACGGATCGTGGGGGAACACTGAAGCTTTCTTT
CDR3 protein: CASSYGSWGNTEAFF

D gene: TRBD1
V gene: TRBV20-1
clone size: .
J gene: TRBJ1-3
CDR3 DNA: TGCAGTGCTCCGAGAGGACAGGGCGGAAACACCATATATTTT
CDR3 protein: CSAPRGQGGNTIYF